This passage covers 10 T cell receptor beta chains from one sample sequenced in a study of PD-L1 blockade in urothelial cancer. Using immunoSEQ multiplex PCR, the repertoire was profiled, and TCRdb retains in-frame clones only, with some absent. There are about 83,000 clones in the sample; around 90% occur only once, and roughly 6.1% lies in the top ten. Sequencing used PBMCs, obtained around atezolizumab (anti-PD-L1) treatment. All receptors derive from a woman aged 70-85 years with urothelial cancer.

This clone turned up a few times. Different DNA sequences within this sample yield the same CDR3. This chain joins TRBV5-1 and TRBJ1-1; 10 nucleotides match TRBD1. Trimming took 4 bases from V and 3 from J; bases not matched to a gene: 6. Germline V lookup: CDR1 SGHRS, CDR2 YFSETQ. The CDR3 runs to 15 residues. The CDR3 here is CASSETGGKDTEAFF. Written as DNA, the CDR3 is TGCGCCAGCAGCGAGACAGGGGGCAAGGACACTGAAGCTTTCTTT.

This rearrangement joins TRBV9 to TRBJ2-4, with 11 bases matching TRBD2. Trimming took 5 bases from V and 6 from J; bases not matched to a gene: 10. Germline CDR1 and CDR2: SGDLS and YYNGEE. The CDR3 loop spans 16 amino acids. As DNA, the CDR3 is TGTGCCAGCAGTTTCTTTAGCGGGAGGGCTGTAAACATTCAGTACTTC. Its protein is CASSFFSGRAVNIQYF. Based on the CDR3 plus reference TRBV9 and TRBJ2-4, the full variable domain is DSGVTQTPKHLITATGQRVTLRCSPRSGDLSVYWYQQSLDQGLQFLIQYYNGEERAKGNILERFSAQQFPDLHSELNLSSLELGDSALYFCASSFFSGRAVNIQYFGAGTRLSVL.

The rearrangement links TRBV5-1 to TRBJ2-2, with TRBD1 identical over 8 bases. This CDR3 is built from 15 residues. V shed 1 base, J shed 6 bases, and the junction held 5 bases outside the gene matches. The germline V gene has CDR1 SGHRS and CDR2 YFSETQ. The CDR3 region is CASSLTGGKAGELFF. CDR3 sequence (DNA): TGCGCCAGCAGCTTGACAGGGGGAAAAGCCGGGGAGCTGTTTTTT.

The chain recombines TRBV2 with TRBJ1-1; D not resolved. Trimming stripped 5 bases from V and 1 base from J, with 11 bases between. Germline CDR1 and CDR2: SNHLY and FYNNEI. The CDR3 consists of 14 residues. CDR3: CASSLARGNTEAFF. For the CDR3, the DNA is TGTGCCAGCAGTCTCGCCCGAGGGAACACTGAAGCTTTCTTT.

The chain joins TRBV19 to TRBJ2-7, with D uncertain. Germline CDR1 is LNHDA and CDR2 is SQIVND (reference sequence). Trimming removed 3 bases from V and 4 bases from J, with 7 bases in between. There are 12 residues in the CDR3. CDR3 bases: TGTGCCAGTAGTATGGGCCAATACGAGCAGTACTTC. Residues: CASSMGQYEQYF.

The chain couples TRBV2 to TRBJ1-5; D uncertain. V shed 7 bases and J shed 2 bases, with 12 bases lying between them. The CDR3 contains 14 residues. Germline V gives CDR1 SNHLY, CDR2 FYNNEI. This CDR3 reads CASTLGRGNQPQHF. The CDR3 DNA follows: TGTGCCAGCACGCTCGGGAGGGGCAATCAGCCCCAGCATTTT.

The chain combines TRBV6-4 with TRBJ2-1; 9 bases agree with TRBD2. Unmatched junction bases numbered 15, after V lost 2 bases and J lost 4 bases. The CDR3 extends over 19 amino acids. Germline V gene lookup returns CDR1 MRHNA and CDR2 SNTAGT. CDR3 in DNA: TGTGCCAGCAGTGACCACTTTAATAGCGGGAGCCGTAGATACAATGAGCAGTTCTTC. Protein sequence: CASSDHFNSGSRRYNEQFF.

This chain uses TRBV27 with TRBJ2-1; a weak D match, TRBD1 (6 bases). Germline lookup yields CDR1 MNHEY and CDR2 SMNVEV (reference sequence). This CDR3 has 17 residues. V was cut by 5 bases and J by 1 base, with 18 bases left in between. The CDR3 region has the DNA TGTGCCAGCAGTCCAGCTCAGGACAGCCTTTCCTACAATGAGCAGTTCTTC. Its translation: CASSPAQDSLSYNEQFF.

V and J are TRBV25-1 and TRBJ2-3; TRBD1 is a possible D gene (5 bases). This CDR3 is built from 15 residues. Germline assignment: CDR1 MGHDK and CDR2 SYGVNS. The ends were cut back, 4 bases at V and 4 bases at J, with 15 bases in the middle. CDR3 nucleotides: TGTGCCAGCAGTGTCGACAGTTCAGCAGCAGATACGCAGTATTTT. It encodes CASSVDSSAADTQYF.

This clone has a single count. The V call is TRBV29-1, the J call TRBJ1-4; 8 bases map to TRBD1. CDR3 length equals 14 residues. The germline V gene encodes CDR1 SQVTM and CDR2 ANQGSEA. The junction had 11 bases not matched to a gene; V was cut back by 4 bases and J by 10 bases. The CDR3 DNA reads TGCAGCGTTGGGGGGCCCAGGGGGCTTGGAAAACTGTTTTTT. Its translation is CSVGGPRGLGKLFF. Full variable domain (missing parts from reference TRBV29-1 and TRBJ1-4): SAVISQKPSRDICQRGTSLTIQCQVDSQVTMMFWYRQQPGQSLTLIATANQGSEATYESGFVIDKFPISRPNLTFSTLTVSNMSPEDSSIYLCSVGGPRGLGKLFFGSGTQLSVL.